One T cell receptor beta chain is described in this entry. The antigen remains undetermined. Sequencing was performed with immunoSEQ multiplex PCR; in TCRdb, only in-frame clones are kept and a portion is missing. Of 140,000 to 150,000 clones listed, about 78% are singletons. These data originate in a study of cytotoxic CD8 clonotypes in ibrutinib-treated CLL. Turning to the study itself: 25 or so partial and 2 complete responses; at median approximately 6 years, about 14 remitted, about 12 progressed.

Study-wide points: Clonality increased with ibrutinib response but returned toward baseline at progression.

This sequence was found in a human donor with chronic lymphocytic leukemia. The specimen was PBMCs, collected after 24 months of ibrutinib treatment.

In DNA form, the CDR3 reads TGTGCCAGTAGTATTAGTACCACTGAAGCTTTCTTT. The encoded protein is CASSISTTEAFF. This chain joins TRBV19 and TRBJ1-1; no firm D call. This CDR3 contains 12 residues. V gave up 3 bases and J gave up 4 bases, with 6 bases separating them. Per germline, CDR1 LNHDA and CDR2 SQIVND (reference sequence).